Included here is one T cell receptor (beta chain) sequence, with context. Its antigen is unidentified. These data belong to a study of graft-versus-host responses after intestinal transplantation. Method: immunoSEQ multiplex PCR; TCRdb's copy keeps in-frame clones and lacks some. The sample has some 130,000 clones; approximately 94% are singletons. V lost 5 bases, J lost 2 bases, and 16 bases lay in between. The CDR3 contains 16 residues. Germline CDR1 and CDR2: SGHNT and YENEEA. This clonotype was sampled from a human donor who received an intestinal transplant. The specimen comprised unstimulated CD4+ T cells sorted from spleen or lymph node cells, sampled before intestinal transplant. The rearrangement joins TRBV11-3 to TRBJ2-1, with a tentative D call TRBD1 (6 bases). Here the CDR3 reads CASSPGQWMAYNEQFF. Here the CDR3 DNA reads TGTGCCAGCAGCCCAGGACAGTGGATGGCCTACAATGAGCAGTTCTTC.